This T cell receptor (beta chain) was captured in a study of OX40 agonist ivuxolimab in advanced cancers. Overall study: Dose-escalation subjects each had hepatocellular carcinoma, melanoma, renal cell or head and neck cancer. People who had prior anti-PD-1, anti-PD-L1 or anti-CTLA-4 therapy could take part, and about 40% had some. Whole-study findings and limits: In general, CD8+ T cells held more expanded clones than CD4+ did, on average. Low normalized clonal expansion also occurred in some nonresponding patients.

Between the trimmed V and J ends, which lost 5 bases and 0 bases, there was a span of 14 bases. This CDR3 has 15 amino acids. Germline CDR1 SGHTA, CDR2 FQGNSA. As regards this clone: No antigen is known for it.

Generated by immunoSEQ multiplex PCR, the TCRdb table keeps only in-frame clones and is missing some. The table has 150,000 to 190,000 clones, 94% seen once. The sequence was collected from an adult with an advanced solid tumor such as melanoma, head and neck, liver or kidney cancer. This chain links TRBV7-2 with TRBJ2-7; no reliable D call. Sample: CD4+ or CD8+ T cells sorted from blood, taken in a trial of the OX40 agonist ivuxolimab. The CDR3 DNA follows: TGTGCCAGCAGCCACCGGACCCTGAGCTCCTACGAGCAGTACTTC. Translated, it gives CASSHRTLSSYEQYF.